The T cell receptor (beta chain) described here comes from a study of T cells in Graves' hyperthyroidism and ophthalmopathy. The hyperthyroidism patients had all been newly diagnosed, and their disease duration was under 2 months. Their ages ranged from 18 to 65 years. Whole-study findings and limits: The model made its ophthalmopathy prediction, and onset followed a median around six months later. Expanded thyroid clonotypes (above 0.001) were mostly also found in blood. Ophthalmopathy stood apart from stable hyperthyroidism in a 13 V-J model.

This clonotype was counted many times. Its cognate antigen is unknown. RNA transcripts were the template for amplifying TCR beta CDR3 regions. First-round RT-PCR targeting the TCR CDR3 was performed with the HTBI primer set. TCRdb itself ran the multiplex PCR reads through MiXCR, one entry per CDR3 protein. The sample has around 350,000 distinct CDR3 sequences, approximately 13% seen once. Per germline, CDR1 SGHTA and CDR2 FQGTGA. The V gene lost 0 bases and the J gene lost 4 bases, with 16 bases spanning the gap. The CDR3 loop spans 18 amino acids. The chain recombines TRBV7-3 with TRBJ2-6; maybe TRBD2 (5 bases). The sample was blood. The TCR was taken from a woman aged 18-35 years with Graves' hyperthyroidism. The chain's CDR3 is CASSLTGVSSRGANVLTF. The CDR3 coding sequence is TGTGCCAGCAGCTTAACCGGGGTATCCAGTCGAGGGGCCAACGTCCTGACTTTC.